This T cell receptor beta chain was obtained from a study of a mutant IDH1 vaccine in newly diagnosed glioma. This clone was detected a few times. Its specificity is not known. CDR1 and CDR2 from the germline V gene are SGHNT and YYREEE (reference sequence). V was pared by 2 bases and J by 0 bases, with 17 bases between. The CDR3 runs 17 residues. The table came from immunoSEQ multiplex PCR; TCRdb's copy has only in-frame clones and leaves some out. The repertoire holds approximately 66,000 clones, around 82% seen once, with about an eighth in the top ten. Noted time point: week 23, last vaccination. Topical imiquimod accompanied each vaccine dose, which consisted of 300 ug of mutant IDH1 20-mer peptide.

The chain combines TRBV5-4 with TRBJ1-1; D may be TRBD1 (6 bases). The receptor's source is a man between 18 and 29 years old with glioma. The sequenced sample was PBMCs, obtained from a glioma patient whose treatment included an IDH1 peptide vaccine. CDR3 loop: CASSLYPRGTMNTEAFF. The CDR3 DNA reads TGTGCCAGCAGCTTATACCCCAGGGGAACCATGAACACTGAAGCTTTCTTT.